This T cell receptor beta chain was sequenced for a study of shared clonotypes between healthy human individuals. On the study more broadly: Three plates each covered CD4 naive and memory; CD8 naive two, CD8 memory one.

Sorted-subset replicate PCR reactions contained around 220 ng DNA, corresponding to approximately 30,000 T cell genomes. The protocol was immunoSEQ multiplex PCR, while the TCRdb copy is restricted to in-frame clones and leaves out a portion. The data contain around 750,000 clones, approximately 79% of them seen just once; the ten biggest clones take up over 1.5%. Study-wide results and caveats: Since donors were few, the genetic and exposure-history diversity represented was limited.

V shed 5 bases and J 4 bases; nucleotides not matched to a gene: 10. The germline gives CDR1 MDHEN, CDR2 SYDVKM. CDR3 length: 15 amino acids. Both subsets, CD45RA+ naive and CD45RA-negative memory, were split from the CD4+ cells. This clone showed up many times. The antigen remains undetermined. Sequenced sample: memory CD4+ T cells sorted from blood. Noted subset: CD45RA-negative fraction. V is TRBV28 and J is TRBJ1-1; 7 nucleotides agree with TRBD1. This receptor was taken from a woman under 40 in good health. The CDR3: CASSPRGGGGTEAFF. CDR3 nucleotides: TGTGCCAGCAGTCCCCGGGGAGGGGGCGGCACTGAAGCTTTCTTT.